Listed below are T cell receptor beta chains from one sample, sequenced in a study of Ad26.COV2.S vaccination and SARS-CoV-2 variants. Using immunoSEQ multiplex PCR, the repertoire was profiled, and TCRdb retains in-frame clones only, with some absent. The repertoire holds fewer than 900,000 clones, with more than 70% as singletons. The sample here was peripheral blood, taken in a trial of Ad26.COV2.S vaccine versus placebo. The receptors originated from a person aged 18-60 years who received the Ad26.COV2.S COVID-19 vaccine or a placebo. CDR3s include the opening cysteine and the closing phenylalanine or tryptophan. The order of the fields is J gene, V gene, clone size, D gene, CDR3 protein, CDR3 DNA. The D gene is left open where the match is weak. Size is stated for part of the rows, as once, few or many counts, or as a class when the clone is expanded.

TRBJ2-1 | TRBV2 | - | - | CASSEAEYNEQFF | TGTGCCAGCAGTGAAGCGGAGTACAATGAGCAGTTCTTC
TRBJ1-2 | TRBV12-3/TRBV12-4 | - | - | CASTISSRGYTF | TGTGCCAGCACTATCTCCTCTAGGGGCTACACCTTC
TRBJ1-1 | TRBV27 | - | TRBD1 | CASSFDRGRVTEAFF | TGTGCCAGCAGCTTCGACAGGGGGCGGGTCACTGAAGCTTTCTTT
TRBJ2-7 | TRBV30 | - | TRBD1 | CAWSVPSPDRGTYEQYF | TGTGCCTGGAGTGTACCCAGCCCGGACAGGGGAACCTACGAGCAGTACTTC
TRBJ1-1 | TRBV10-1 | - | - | CASKGPLPPLNTEAFF | TGCGCCAGCAAAGGACCGCTACCACCCTTGAACACTGAAGCTTTCTTT
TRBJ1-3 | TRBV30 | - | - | CAWSVNGWSSGNTIYF | TGTGCCTGGAGTGTAAATGGGTGGAGCTCTGGAAACACCATATATTTT
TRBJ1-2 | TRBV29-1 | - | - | CSVGRGAHGYTF | TGCAGCGTTGGACGGGGGGCGCATGGCTACACCTTC
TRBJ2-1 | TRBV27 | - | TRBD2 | CASSFVGGNNEQFF | TGTGCCAGCAGTTTCGTGGGGGGGAACAATGAGCAGTTCTTC
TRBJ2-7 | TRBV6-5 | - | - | CASSYSSGSVYEQYF | TGTGCCAGCAGTTACTCGTCTGGGTCAGTATACGAGCAGTACTTC
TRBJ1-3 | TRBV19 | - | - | CASTVEGSGNTIYF | TGTGCCAGTACCGTCGAGGGCTCTGGAAACACCATATATTTT
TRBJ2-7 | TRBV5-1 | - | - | CASSLAGGSSYEQYF | TGCGCCAGCAGCTTGGCCGGCGGTAGCTCCTACGAGCAGTACTTC
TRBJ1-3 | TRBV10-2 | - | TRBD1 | CASGGSGGGNTIYF | TGCGCCAGCGGAGGGTCAGGGGGCGGAAACACCATATATTTT
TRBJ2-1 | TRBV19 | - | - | CASTLSGPYSYNEQFF | TGTGCCAGTACCCTATCAGGGCCCTACTCCTACAATGAGCAGTTCTTC
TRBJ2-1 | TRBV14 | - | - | CASSPQMVAYNEQFF | TGTGCCAGCAGCCCCCAAATGGTAGCCTACAATGAGCAGTTCTTC
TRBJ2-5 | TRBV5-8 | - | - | CASSFSFPETQYF | TGTGCCAGCAGCTTTTCCTTTCCAGAGACCCAGTACTTC
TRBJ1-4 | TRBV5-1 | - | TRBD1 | CASSTGQGGEKLFF | TGCGCCAGCAGCACGGGACAGGGAGGTGAAAAACTGTTTTTT
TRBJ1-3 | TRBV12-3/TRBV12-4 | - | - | CASSFSGNTIYF | TGTGCCAGCAGTTTCTCTGGAAACACCATATATTTT
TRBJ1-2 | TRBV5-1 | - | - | CASSLGVNYGYTF | TGCGCCAGCAGCTTGGGAGTGAACTATGGCTACACCTTC
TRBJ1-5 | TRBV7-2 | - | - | CASSSTGNQPQHF | TGTGCCAGCAGCTCGACAGGTAATCAGCCCCAGCATTTT
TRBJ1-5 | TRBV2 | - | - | CASSEDPGHKGDQPQHF | TGTGCCAGCAGTGAAGATCCGGGACATAAAGGGGATCAGCCCCAGCATTTT
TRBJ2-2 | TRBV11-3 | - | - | CASSLVRGELFF | TGTGCCAGCAGCTTAGTTAGAGGGGAGCTGTTTTTT
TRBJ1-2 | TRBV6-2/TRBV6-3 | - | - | CASSSPGTNYGYTF | TGTGCCAGCAGTAGCCCGGGGACTAACTATGGCTACACCTTC
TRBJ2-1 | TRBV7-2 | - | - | CASSRWTASYNEQFF | TGTGCCAGCAGCAGATGGACAGCCTCCTACAATGAGCAGTTCTTC
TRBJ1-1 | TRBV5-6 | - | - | CASSFAGNTEAFF | TGTGCCAGCAGCTTCGCAGGGAACACTGAAGCTTTCTTT
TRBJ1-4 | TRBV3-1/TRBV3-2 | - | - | CASSQDFRLSVGNANEKLFF | TGTGCCAGCAGCCAAGATTTTCGCCTCTCCGTAGGGAATGCAAATGAAAAACTGTTTTTT
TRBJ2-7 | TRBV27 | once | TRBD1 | CASSPHRTGTFHEQYF | TGTGCCAGCAGTCCCCACCGGACAGGGACGTTCCACGAGCAGTACTTC
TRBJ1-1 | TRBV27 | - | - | CASSLKVNTEAFF | TGTGCCAGCAGTTTAAAGGTGAACACTGAAGCTTTCTTT
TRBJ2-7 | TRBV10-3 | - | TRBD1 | CAISESGTGTYEQYF | TGTGCCATCAGTGAATCCGGGACAGGGACCTACGAGCAGTACTTC
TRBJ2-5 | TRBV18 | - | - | CASSPPPRGIEGTQYF | TGTGCCAGCTCACCACCGCCGAGGGGGATTGAGGGGACCCAGTACTTC
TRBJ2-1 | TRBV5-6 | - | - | CASSPRINPFHEQFF | TGTGCCAGCAGCCCGAGGATTAACCCATTTCATGAGCAGTTCTTC
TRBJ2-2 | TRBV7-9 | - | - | CASSLYGVTGELFF | TGTGCCAGCAGCTTATATGGAGTCACCGGGGAGCTGTTTTTT
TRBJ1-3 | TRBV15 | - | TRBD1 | CATSRDHGDRARGNTIYF | TGTGCCACCAGCAGAGATCATGGGGACAGGGCGCGTGGAAACACCATATATTTT
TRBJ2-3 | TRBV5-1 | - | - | CASSLADEYTDTQYF | TGCGCCAGCAGCTTGGCCGATGAATACACAGATACGCAGTATTTT
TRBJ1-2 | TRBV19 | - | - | CASSIGAVNGYTF | TGTGCCAGTAGTATTGGGGCAGTCAATGGCTACACCTTC
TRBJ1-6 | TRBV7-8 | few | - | CASSLGGALYNSPLHF | TGTGCCAGCAGCTTAGGAGGGGCCCTCTATAATTCACCCCTCCACTTT
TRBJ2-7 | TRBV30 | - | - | CAWSVGGNEQYF | TGTGCCTGGAGTGTAGGGGGGAACGAGCAGTACTTC
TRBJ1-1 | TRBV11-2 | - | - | CASSPGRTEAFF | TGTGCCAGCAGCCCAGGGAGGACTGAAGCTTTCTTT
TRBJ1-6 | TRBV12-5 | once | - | CASGPQGRSPLHF | TGTGCTAGTGGTCCCCAGGGGAGATCACCCCTCCACTTT
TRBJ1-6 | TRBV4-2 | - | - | CASSQDAENSPLHF | TGTGCCAGCAGCCAAGATGCTGAGAATTCACCCCTCCACTTT
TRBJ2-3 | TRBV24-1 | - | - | CATSDTPPLISSTQYF | TGTGCCACCAGTGATACTCCCCCCCTTATTTCTTCTACGCAGTATTTT
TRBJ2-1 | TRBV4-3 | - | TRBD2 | CASSQEIPSGNNEQFF | TGCGCCAGCAGCCAAGAGATTCCTAGCGGGAACAATGAGCAGTTCTTC
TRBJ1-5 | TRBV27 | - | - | CASSLEGGPQHF | TGTGCCAGCAGTTTAGAGGGAGGGCCCCAGCATTTT
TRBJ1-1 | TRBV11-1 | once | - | CASSLVQNTEAFF | TGTGCCAGCAGCTTAGTGCAGAACACTGAAGCTTTCTTT
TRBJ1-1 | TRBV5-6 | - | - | CASSLVTEAFF | TGTGCCAGCAGCTTGGTCACTGAAGCTTTCTTT
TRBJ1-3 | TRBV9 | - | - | CASRRGSGNTIYF | TGTGCCAGCCGAAGGGGATCCGGAAACACCATATATTTT